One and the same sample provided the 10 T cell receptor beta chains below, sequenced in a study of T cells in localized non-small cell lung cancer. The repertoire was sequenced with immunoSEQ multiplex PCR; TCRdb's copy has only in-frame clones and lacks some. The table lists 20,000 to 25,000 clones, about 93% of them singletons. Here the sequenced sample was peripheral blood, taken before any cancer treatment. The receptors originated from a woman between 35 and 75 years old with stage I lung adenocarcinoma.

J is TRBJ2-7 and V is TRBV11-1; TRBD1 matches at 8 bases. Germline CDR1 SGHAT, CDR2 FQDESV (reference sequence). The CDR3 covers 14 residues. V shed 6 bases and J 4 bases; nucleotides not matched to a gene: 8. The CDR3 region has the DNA TGTGCCAGCAGGTTCCGACAGGGGTCGTACGAGCAGTACTTC. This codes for CASRFRQGSYEQYF. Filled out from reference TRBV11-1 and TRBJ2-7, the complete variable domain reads EAEVAQSPRYKITEKSQAVAFWCDPISGHATLYWYRQILGQGPELLVQFQDESVVDDSQLPKDRFSAERLKGVDSTLKIQPAELGDSAMYLCASRFRQGSYEQYFGPGTRLTVT.

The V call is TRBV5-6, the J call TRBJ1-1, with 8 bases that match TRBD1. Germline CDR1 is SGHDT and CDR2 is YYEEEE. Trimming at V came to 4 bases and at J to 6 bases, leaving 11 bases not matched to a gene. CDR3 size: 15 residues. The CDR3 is CASSRRQGRRAEAFF. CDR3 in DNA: TGTGCCAGCAGCAGACGACAGGGGAGACGGGCTGAAGCTTTCTTT.

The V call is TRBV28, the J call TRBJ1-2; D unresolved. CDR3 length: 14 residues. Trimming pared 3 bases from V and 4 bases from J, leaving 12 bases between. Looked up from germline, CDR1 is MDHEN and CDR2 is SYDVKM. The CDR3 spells CASSLSAGTYGYTF. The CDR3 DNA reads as TGTGCCAGCAGTTTGTCCGCCGGTACCTATGGCTACACCTTC.

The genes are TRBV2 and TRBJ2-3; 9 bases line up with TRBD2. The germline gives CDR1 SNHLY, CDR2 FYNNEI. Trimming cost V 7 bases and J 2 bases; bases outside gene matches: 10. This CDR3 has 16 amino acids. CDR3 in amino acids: CASKGASGTTTDTQYF. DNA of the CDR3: TGTGCCAGCAAAGGTGCTAGCGGGACCACCACAGATACGCAGTATTTT.

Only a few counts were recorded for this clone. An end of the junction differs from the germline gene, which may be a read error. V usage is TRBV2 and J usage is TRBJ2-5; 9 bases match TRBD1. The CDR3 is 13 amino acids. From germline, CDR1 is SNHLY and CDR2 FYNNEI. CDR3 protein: CASREGQGETQYF. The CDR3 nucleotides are TGTGCCAGCAGGGAAGGACAGGGGGAGACCCAGTACTTC.

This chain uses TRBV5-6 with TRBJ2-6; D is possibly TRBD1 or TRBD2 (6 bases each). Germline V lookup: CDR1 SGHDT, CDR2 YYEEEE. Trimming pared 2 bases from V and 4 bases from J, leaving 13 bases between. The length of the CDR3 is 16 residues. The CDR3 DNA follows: TGTGCCAGCAGCTTAAACAGGGACTCCGGGGCCAACGTCCTGACTTTC. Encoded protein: CASSLNRDSGANVLTF.

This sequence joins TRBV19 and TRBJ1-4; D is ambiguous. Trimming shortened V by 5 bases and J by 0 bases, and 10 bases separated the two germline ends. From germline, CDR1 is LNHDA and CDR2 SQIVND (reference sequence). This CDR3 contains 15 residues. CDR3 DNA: TGTGCCAGTAGTCCTTCGACGGCAACTAATGAAAAACTGTTTTTT. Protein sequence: CASSPSTATNEKLFF.

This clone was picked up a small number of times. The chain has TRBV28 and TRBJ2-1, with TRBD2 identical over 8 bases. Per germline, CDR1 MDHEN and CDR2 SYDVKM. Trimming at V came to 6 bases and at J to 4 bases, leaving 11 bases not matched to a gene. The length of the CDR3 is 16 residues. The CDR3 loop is CASSQTPSGGYNEQFF. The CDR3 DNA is TGTGCCAGCAGCCAAACCCCCTCGGGAGGGTACAATGAGCAGTTCTTC.

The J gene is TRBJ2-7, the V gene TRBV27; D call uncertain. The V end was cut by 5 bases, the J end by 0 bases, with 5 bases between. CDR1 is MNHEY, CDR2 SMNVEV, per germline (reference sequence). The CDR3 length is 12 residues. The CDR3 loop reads CASSPSSYEQYF. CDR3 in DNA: TGTGCCAGCAGTCCCAGCTCCTACGAGCAGTACTTC.

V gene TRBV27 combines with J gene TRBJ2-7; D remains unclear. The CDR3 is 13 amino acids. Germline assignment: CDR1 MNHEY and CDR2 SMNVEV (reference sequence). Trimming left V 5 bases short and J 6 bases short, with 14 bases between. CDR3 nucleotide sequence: TGTGCCAGCAGTACCCCCCAGTCGGGCGAGCAGTACTTC. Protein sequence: CASSTPQSGEQYF.